The 19 T cell receptor beta chains given below trace back to one sample, sequenced in a study of blood T cell repertoires in COVID-19. The protocol was immunoSEQ multiplex PCR, while the TCRdb copy is restricted to in-frame clones and leaves out a portion. The sample shows around 260,000 clones, about 93% of them seen only once. Sample: PBMCs or T cells enriched from blood (not recorded which). The receptors shown here come from a woman under 40 who had recovered from COVID-19.

This clone came up once. The chain links TRBV30 to TRBJ1-1, with TRBD1 identical over 9 bases. After removal of 3 bases from V and 5 bases from J, the junction contained 7 bases not matched to a gene. The germline V gene encodes CDR1 GTSNPN and CDR2 SVGIG (reference sequence). The CDR3 runs to 14 residues. Here the CDR3 DNA reads TGTGCCTGGAGGCTTACAGGGGGCCAAACTGAAGCTTTCTTT. Translation: CAWRLTGGQTEAFF.

The CDR3 sequence is CASSLEGFFSPLHF. In nucleotides, the CDR3 is TGTGCCAGCAGCTTGGAGGGTTTTTTTTCACCCCTCCACTTT. V is TRBV7-9 and J is TRBJ1-6; D gene uncertain. Per germline, CDR1 SEHNR and CDR2 FQNEAQ (reference sequence). V lost 3 bases and J lost 9, with 12 bases in between. This CDR3 has 14 amino acids.

V and J are TRBV30 and TRBJ1-1; D uncertain. Germline CDR1 is GTSNPN and CDR2 is SVGIG (reference sequence). V lost 8 bases and J 6 bases, leaving 13 bases between the germline ends. The CDR3 has 11 amino acids. Written as DNA, the CDR3 is TGTGCCCGGGTGGAGGGCTCTGAAGCTTTCTTT. It encodes CARVEGSEAFF.

The V call is TRBV29-1, the J call TRBJ2-7, with D possibly TRBD2 on 6 matching bases. CDR1 SQVTM and CDR2 ANQGSEA come from the germline V gene. Trimming stripped 4 bases from V and 2 bases from J, with 12 bases between. CDR3 length: 13 residues. The CDR3 DNA reads as TGCAGCGTTGCGGCGGGGCCTACCTACGAGCAGTACTTC. Encoded protein: CSVAAGPTYEQYF.

V usage is TRBV30 and J usage is TRBJ1-6; no definite D call. The CDR3 contains 15 residues. Trimming shortened V by 3 bases and J by 0 bases, and 9 bases separated the two germline ends. Germline CDR1 is GTSNPN and CDR2 is SVGIG (reference sequence). CDR3: CAWSLRSSYNSPLHF. The CDR3 DNA follows: TGTGCCTGGAGCCTCCGGAGCTCCTATAATTCACCCCTCCACTTT. The whole variable domain, filled in from reference TRBV30 and TRBJ1-6, reads SQTIHQWPATLVQPVGSPLSLECTVEGTSNPNLYWYRQAAGRGLQLLFYSVGIGQISSEVPQNLSASRPQDRQFILSSKKLLLSDSGFYLCAWSLRSSYNSPLHFGNGTRLTVT.

This chain connects TRBV10-3 to TRBJ2-1, with 10 bases matching TRBD2. CDR3 length: 12 amino acids. The V segment lost 9 bases and the J segment 6 bases; nucleotides outside the gene matches: 2. Germline CDR1 is ENHRY and CDR2 is SYGVKD. The CDR3 bases are TGTGCCATTGGGACTAGCGTCAATGAGCAGTTCTTC. The encoded protein is CAIGTSVNEQFF.

The V and J genes are TRBV18 and TRBJ2-1; 8 bases map to TRBD2. From germline, CDR1 is KGHSH and CDR2 LQKENI. V gave up 3 bases and J gave up 5 bases; unmatched junction bases: 6. This CDR3 has 15 amino acids. The CDR3 is CASSPPGTRDNEQFF. The DNA of the CDR3 is TGTGCCAGCTCACCGCCCGGGACTAGGGACAATGAGCAGTTCTTC.

The rearrangement joins TRBV11-2 to TRBJ1-5; D gene uncertain. Germline V gives CDR1 SGHAT, CDR2 FQNNGV. This CDR3 has 13 amino acids. The V and J ends lost 2 bases and 4 bases respectively, with 6 bases between them. The CDR3 spells CASSLFLNQPQHF. CDR3 coding DNA: TGTGCCAGCAGCTTATTCCTAAATCAGCCCCAGCATTTT. Supplemented by reference TRBV11-2 and TRBJ1-5, the full variable domain reads EAGVAQSPRYKIIEKRQSVAFWCNPISGHATLYWYQQILGQGPKLLIQFQNNGVVDDSQLPKDRFSAERLKGVDSTLKIQPAKLEDSAVYLCASSLFLNQPQHFGDGTRLSIL.

The rearrangement links TRBV9 to TRBJ2-5; D gene unclear. Germline assignment: CDR1 SGDLS and CDR2 YYNGEE. The CDR3 runs to 16 residues. Trimming shortened V by 4 bases and J by 1 base, and 17 bases separated the two germline ends. CDR3 amino acids: CASSPEIESGQETQYF. In nucleotides, the CDR3 is TGTGCCAGCAGCCCCGAAATAGAATCGGGCCAAGAGACCCAGTACTTC.

The rearrangement joins TRBV5-6 to TRBJ2-2, with 10 positions matching TRBD2. The CDR3 runs to 16 residues. The germline gives CDR1 SGHDT, CDR2 YYEEEE. The junction had 4 bases not matched to a gene; V was cut back by 1 base and J by 4 bases. CDR3: CASSLLAGVVTGELFF. CDR3 DNA sequence: TGTGCCAGCAGCTTGCTAGCGGGAGTGGTCACCGGGGAGCTGTTTTTT.

CDR3: CASSLSVGVEAFF. For the CDR3, the DNA is TGTGCCAGCAGTTTATCGGTAGGGGTTGAAGCTTTCTTT. The rearrangement uses TRBV12-3 or TRBV12-4 and TRBJ1-1; tentative D call: TRBD1 (5 bases). V was clipped by 2 bases and J by 7 bases, with 11 bases between them. The CDR3 covers 13 residues.

The chain is built from TRBV20-1 and TRBJ2-7, with a tentative D call TRBD2 (6 bases). V lost 1 base and J lost 6, with 7 bases in between. This CDR3 contains 11 residues. Per germline, CDR1 DFQATT and CDR2 SNEGSKA (reference sequence). This CDR3 reads CSARGAGEQYF. The CDR3 region has the DNA TGCAGTGCTAGAGGAGCGGGCGAGCAGTACTTC.

The V call is TRBV12-5, the J call TRBJ2-5; possibly TRBD1 for D (5 bases). This CDR3 is 14 amino acids long. Germline V lookup: CDR1 LGHNT, CDR2 FRNRAP. With 1 base removed from V and 1 base from J, the gap between germline ends came to 7 bases. The CDR3 DNA reads TGTGCTAGTGGTTTGGGGCAGGGCCAAGAGACCCAGTACTTC. As protein: CASGLGQGQETQYF.

The chain joins TRBV5-4 to TRBJ1-1; 7 bases agree with TRBD1. The CDR3 length is 14 residues. V lost 3 bases and J lost 4; bases outside the gene matches: 6. CDR1 SGHNT and CDR2 YYREEE come from the germline V gene (reference sequence). CDR3 coding DNA: TGTGCCAGCAGCTCTGTGACAGGGCTCACTGAAGCTTTCTTT. Translating gives CASSSVTGLTEAFF.

CDR3 sequence: CASSLRGQGANVLTF. CDR3 in DNA: TGTGCCAGCTCACTCAGGGGGCAGGGGGCCAACGTCCTGACTTTC. V gene TRBV18 combines with J gene TRBJ2-6; TRBD1 matches at 8 bases. The germline V gene encodes CDR1 KGHSH and CDR2 LQKENI. The CDR3 length is 15 residues. Trimming cost V 4 bases and J 4 bases; bases outside gene matches: 3.

The chain joins TRBV5-1 to TRBJ2-7, with D perhaps TRBD1 (6 bases). Germline values: CDR1 SGHRS, CDR2 YFSETQ. The germline V and J ends were trimmed by 0 bases and 3 bases, with 13 bases remaining between them. CDR3 size: 15 residues. CDR3 DNA sequence: TGCGCCAGCAGCTTGGAACGGACAGATTTCTACGAGCAGTACTTC. Encoded protein: CASSLERTDFYEQYF.

The V call is TRBV30, the J call TRBJ2-2; D perhaps matches TRBD2 (6 bases). V was trimmed by 0 bases and J by 0 bases, leaving 20 bases between them. The germline V gene has CDR1 GTSNPN and CDR2 SVGIG (reference sequence). The CDR3 runs to 19 residues. The DNA of the CDR3 is TGTGCCTGGAGTGTAAGTTATATTGGAGCTAGCGCGAACACCGGGGAGCTGTTTTTT. The encoded protein is CAWSVSYIGASANTGELFF.

Written as DNA, the CDR3 is TGTGCCAGCAGGGCTGGACACGACTACACCGGGGAGCTGTTTTTT. The encoded protein is CASRAGHDYTGELFF. The chain is built from TRBV5-4 and TRBJ2-2; D might be TRBD1 (5 bases). V gave up 5 bases and J gave up 3 bases, with 14 bases separating them. Germline CDR1 SGHNT, CDR2 YYREEE (reference sequence). The CDR3 has 15 amino acids.

The J gene is TRBJ2-2, the V gene TRBV6-1; 11 bases line up with TRBD2. Trimming at V came to 2 bases and at J to 5 bases, leaving 22 bases not matched to a gene. This CDR3 comprises 22 residues. The germline V gene encodes CDR1 MNHNS and CDR2 SASEGT. The chain's CDR3 is CASSEWGPGQRLAGKGTGELFF. CDR3 DNA: TGTGCCAGCAGTGAATGGGGACCGGGACAGAGACTAGCGGGAAAGGGGACCGGGGAGCTGTTTTTT.